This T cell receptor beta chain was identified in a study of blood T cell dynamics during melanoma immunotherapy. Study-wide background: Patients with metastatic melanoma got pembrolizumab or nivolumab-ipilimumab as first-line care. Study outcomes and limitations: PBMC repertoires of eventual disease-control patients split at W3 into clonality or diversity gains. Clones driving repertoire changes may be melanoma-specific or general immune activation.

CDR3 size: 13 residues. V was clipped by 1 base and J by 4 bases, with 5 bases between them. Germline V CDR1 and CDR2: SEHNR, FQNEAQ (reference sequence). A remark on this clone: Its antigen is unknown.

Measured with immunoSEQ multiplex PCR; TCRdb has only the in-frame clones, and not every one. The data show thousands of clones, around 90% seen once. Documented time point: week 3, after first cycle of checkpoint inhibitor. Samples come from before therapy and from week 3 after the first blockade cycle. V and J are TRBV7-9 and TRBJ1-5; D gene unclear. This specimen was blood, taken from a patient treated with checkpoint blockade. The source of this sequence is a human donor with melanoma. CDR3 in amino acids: CASSLDWNQPQHF. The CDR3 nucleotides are TGTGCCAGCAGCTTAGATTGGAATCAGCCCCAGCATTTT.